This T cell receptor (beta chain) stems from a study of T cells in Graves' hyperthyroidism and ophthalmopathy (dated by TCRdb to about 2019). Notes on the research overall: Peripheral blood was collected at initial diagnosis, before any treatment. A discovery cohort of about 96 patients, roughly 45 with Graves' ophthalmopathy and about 58 with stable Graves' hyperthyroidism, was used to find distinguishing TCR V-J signatures. Prospective prediction of ophthalmopathy was tested in an independent validation cohort of fewer than 20 hyperthyroidism patients and 15 to 17 patients who later progressed to ophthalmopathy. The approximately 100 discovery patients were divided at random into training and test sets in a 7:3 ratio. The study also compared thyroid tissue and blood T-cell repertoires from a handful of Graves' hyperthyroidism patients. After blood sampling, hyperthyroidism patients were treated with methimazole at a starting dose of 30 mg daily, and ophthalmopathy patients were treated with high-dose intravenous methylprednisolone. TCR Vbeta CDR3 sequencing of 120 to 150 peripheral blood samples (over 40 ophthalmopathy, roughly 74 hyperthyroidism and about 17 progressor patients) is reported in the paper.

General conclusions and limits of the study: Sample size was not statistically predetermined, and blinding of investigators to group allocation was not performed. Most expanded thyroid clonotypes (frequency above 0.001) were also detected in blood, suggesting blood repertoires may reflect thyroid immune responses. A 13 V-J signature model separated ophthalmopathy from stable hyperthyroidism, with about 88% sensitivity and 81% to 82% specificity in cross-validation and 80%/75% in testing. During validation, the model predicted progression to ophthalmopathy a median of about 5.9 months ahead of onset, with more than 60% sensitivity and around 72% specificity.

The hyperthyroidism patients were between 18 and 65 years old and newly diagnosed, with a disease duration of less than 2 months. Patients with uncontrolled infections, other autoimmune diseases, pregnancy or lactation were excluded. Diagnoses were based on clinical symptoms, serum thyroxine and TRAb, thyroid ultrasound and orbital computed tomography. Blood from progressor patients was collected at the time of first diagnosis with hyperthyroidism, before any ophthalmopathy symptoms had appeared. PBMCs were separated from 7.5 to 10 ml of fresh peripheral blood using Ficoll-Paque density gradient centrifugation. Patients classed as progressors first received a Graves' hyperthyroidism diagnosis and then went on to develop ophthalmopathy during follow-up. Total RNA was extracted using Trizol reagent, and RNA quality was assessed on an Agilent 2100 Bioanalyzer. Amplification of TCR beta CDR3 regions was carried out from RNA transcripts. The first round of RT-PCR for the TCR CDR3 was performed with the HTBI primer set and the Qiagen OneStep RT-PCR kit. A second multiplex PCR round built the libraries, followed by size selection and purification. Paired-end sequencing of the libraries was performed with 100 bp reads on an Illumina HiSeq2000. In the source study's methods: SOAPnuke was used to process the raw data, with reads discarded if the reads contained adapters or uncalled bases, had a mean Phred below 15, or lacked an exact constant-primer or identifier match. COPE v1.2.5 was used to merge the high-quality paired reads, and each unique nucleotide sequence was defined as a clonotype. MiTCR v1.1 was used to align the clonotypes against IMGT TRBV, TRBD and TRBJ reference segments. Only V-J combinations with frequency above 0.0001, covering about 99% of repertoires, were analysed. A TCS score was defined as the ratio between F50 (clonal expansion) and ExV (chaos), using BLOSUM62-based TCRdist between CDR3 peptides within each V-J. Welch's t-statistics and random forest reduced several hundred V-J features to 13, which were used in a naive Bayes classifier (R e1071). TCRdb reran the public reads through fastp at Q25 and MiXCR, keeping productive beta chains. Entries that share a CDR3 protein sequence are merged under the most common genes and DNA. TCRdb's processing, not the authors', yielded these V and J calls. Here the sample has roughly 160,000 distinct CDR3 sequences; over 8% occur a single time. Of the sample, approximately 20% falls within the top ten clones.

The sample holds many counts of this clonotype. Its antigen is still unknown. The record has no base qualities; no much larger clone is one base away. V drops 1 base and J drops 2 bases, leaving 9 bases in between. Taken from the germline V gene, the CDR1 and CDR2 loops are SGHTA and FQGNSA. The CDR3 goes from the cysteine to the phenylalanine over 15 residues. CDR3 DNA is the only sequence kept; it has 45 bases, read in frame from the first base. The V and J genes are TRBV7-2 and TRBJ1-5; no D gene call is confident. Sequenced sample: blood. This receptor was obtained from a woman under 30 with Graves' hyperthyroidism that later progressed to Graves' ophthalmopathy. The CDR3 loop reads CASSLVDIGNQPQHF. The bases read TGTGCCAGCAGCTTAGTTGACATCGGCAATCAGCCCCAGCATTTT.